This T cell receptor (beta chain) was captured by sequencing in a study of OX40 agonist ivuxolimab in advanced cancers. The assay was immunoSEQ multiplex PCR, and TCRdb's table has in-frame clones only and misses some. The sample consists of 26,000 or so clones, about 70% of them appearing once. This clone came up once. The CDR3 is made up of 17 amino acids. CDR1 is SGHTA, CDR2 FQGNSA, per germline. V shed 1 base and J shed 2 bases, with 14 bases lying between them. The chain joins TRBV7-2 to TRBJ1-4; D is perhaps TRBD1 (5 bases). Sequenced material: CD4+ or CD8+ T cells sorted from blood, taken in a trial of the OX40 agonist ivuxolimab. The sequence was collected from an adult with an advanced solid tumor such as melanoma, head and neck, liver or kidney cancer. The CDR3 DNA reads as TGTGCCAGCAGCTTAGGCAGGGTCGGTTTTACTAATGAAAAACTGTTTTTT. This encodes CASSLGRVGFTNEKLFF.